This is a list of T cell receptor beta chains from one sample in a study of shared clonotypes between healthy human individuals. Repertoires were generated with immunoSEQ multiplex PCR, while TCRdb's copy carries only in-frame clones and drops some. The sample gives around 2,000,000 clones, about 95% of which show up once; 0.95% to 1.5% is in the top ten. The material sequenced was naive CD8+ T cells sorted from blood. These receptors originate from a man younger than 35 in good health. Each CDR3 is given with its conserved first and last residue. Each record gives: clone size, D gene, V gene, J gene, CDR3 protein, CDR3 DNA. D genes are given only for firm matches. Size values are once, few and many counts, or a class for expanded clones, and some rows have none.

abundance: NA
d_gene: TRBD1
v_gene: TRBV9
j_gene: TRBJ1-3
CDR3aa: CASSVETGEISGNTIYF
CDR3nt: TGTGCCAGCAGCGTAGAAACAGGGGAAATCTCTGGAAACACCATATATTTT

abundance: once
d_gene: NA
v_gene: TRBV9
j_gene: TRBJ2-2
CDR3aa: CASSPPSTGELFF
CDR3nt: TGTGCCAGCAGCCCACCCTCCACCGGGGAGCTGTTTTTT

abundance: NA
d_gene: NA
v_gene: TRBV6-1
j_gene: TRBJ2-7
CDR3aa: CASSARDSGYEQYF
CDR3nt: TGTGCCAGCAGTGCGCGGGACAGTGGCTACGAGCAGTACTTC

abundance: NA
d_gene: TRBD1
v_gene: TRBV30
j_gene: TRBJ2-3
CDR3aa: CAWNPGGGTDTQYF
CDR3nt: TGTGCCTGGAATCCAGGGGGCGGCACAGATACGCAGTATTTT

abundance: NA
d_gene: NA
v_gene: TRBV5-1
j_gene: TRBJ2-1
CDR3aa: CASSLRGGFDEQFF
CDR3nt: TGCGCCAGCAGCTTACGGGGCGGGTTCGATGAGCAGTTCTTC

abundance: NA
d_gene: TRBD2
v_gene: TRBV29-1
j_gene: TRBJ2-1
CDR3aa: CSVVLGGAGGGEQFF
CDR3nt: TGCAGCGTTGTCCTTGGGGGAGCGGGAGGGGGTGAGCAGTTCTTC

abundance: NA
d_gene: TRBD1
v_gene: TRBV28
j_gene: TRBJ2-6
CDR3aa: CASSSIPGQGDYVTF
CDR3nt: TGTGCCAGCAGTTCAATTCCGGGACAGGGGGATTACGTGACTTTC

abundance: NA
d_gene: NA
v_gene: TRBV15
j_gene: TRBJ1-4
CDR3aa: CATSGYGGINEKLFF
CDR3nt: TGTGCCACCAGCGGATACGGTGGGATAAATGAAAAACTGTTTTTT

abundance: NA
d_gene: NA
v_gene: TRBV27
j_gene: TRBJ1-5
CDR3aa: CASSLSLYQPQHF
CDR3nt: TGTGCCAGCAGTTTATCTCTCTATCAGCCCCAGCATTTT

abundance: NA
d_gene: TRBD1
v_gene: TRBV6-5
j_gene: TRBJ1-2
CDR3aa: CASSYLGTDYGYTF
CDR3nt: TGTGCCAGCAGTTACCTCGGGACAGACTATGGCTACACCTTC

abundance: NA
d_gene: NA
v_gene: TRBV9
j_gene: TRBJ2-7
CDR3aa: CASSPQTSSSYEQYF
CDR3nt: TGTGCCAGCAGCCCACAGACGAGCAGCTCCTACGAGCAGTACTTC

abundance: NA
d_gene: NA
v_gene: TRBV5-1
j_gene: TRBJ2-7
CDR3aa: CASSGSFREQYF
CDR3nt: TGCGCCAGCAGCGGCTCCTTTAGAGAGCAGTACTTC

abundance: NA
d_gene: TRBD2
v_gene: TRBV11-2
j_gene: TRBJ2-5
CDR3aa: CASSLGRAGAYQETQYF
CDR3nt: TGTGCCAGCAGCTTAGGGAGGGCGGGAGCGTACCAAGAGACCCAGTACTTC

abundance: NA
d_gene: NA
v_gene: TRBV4-3
j_gene: TRBJ1-1
CDR3aa: CASSPLEGVTEAFF
CDR3nt: TGCGCCAGCAGCCCCCTGGAGGGGGTCACTGAAGCTTTCTTT

abundance: NA
d_gene: NA
v_gene: TRBV6-5
j_gene: TRBJ1-5
CDR3aa: CASSYGRLEPQHF
CDR3nt: TGTGCCAGCAGTTACGGTCGACTGGAGCCCCAGCATTTT

abundance: NA
d_gene: NA
v_gene: TRBV27
j_gene: TRBJ2-5
CDR3aa: CASSLLASQETQYF
CDR3nt: TGTGCCAGCAGTTTATTGGCCAGTCAAGAGACCCAGTACTTC

abundance: few
d_gene: NA
v_gene: TRBV30
j_gene: TRBJ1-2
CDR3aa: CAWSVIPGRTRDYGYTF
CDR3nt: TGTGCCTGGAGTGTAATTCCAGGACGGACTAGGGACTATGGCTACACCTTC

abundance: NA
d_gene: TRBD1
v_gene: TRBV29-1
j_gene: TRBJ2-7
CDR3aa: CSVEDPGQGYEQYF
CDR3nt: TGCAGCGTTGAAGATCCCGGACAGGGCTACGAGCAGTACTTC

abundance: NA
d_gene: NA
v_gene: TRBV6-6
j_gene: TRBJ1-5
CDR3aa: CASSYTGGLPNQPQHF
CDR3nt: TGTGCCAGCAGCTACACGGGAGGACTTCCCAATCAGCCCCAGCATTTT

abundance: NA
d_gene: TRBD1
v_gene: TRBV2
j_gene: TRBJ2-7
CDR3aa: CASSAAQGFFYEQYF
CDR3nt: TGTGCCAGCAGTGCGGCACAGGGGTTCTTTTACGAGCAGTACTTC

abundance: NA
d_gene: TRBD2
v_gene: TRBV27
j_gene: TRBJ2-3
CDR3aa: CASSTLAGDPRDTQYF
CDR3nt: TGTGCCAGCAGTACGCTAGCGGGAGACCCGCGGGATACGCAGTATTTT

abundance: NA
d_gene: NA
v_gene: TRBV7-9
j_gene: TRBJ1-6
CDR3aa: CASSLEGTGLNSPLHF
CDR3nt: TGTGCCAGCAGCTTAGAGGGAACCGGCCTAAATTCACCCCTCCACTTT

abundance: NA
d_gene: TRBD2
v_gene: TRBV7-8
j_gene: TRBJ2-1
CDR3aa: CASSLKLAGGQGDEQFF
CDR3nt: TGTGCCAGCAGCTTAAAGCTAGCGGGGGGCCAGGGGGATGAGCAGTTCTTC

abundance: NA
d_gene: NA
v_gene: TRBV6-6
j_gene: TRBJ1-1
CDR3aa: CASSPTWILNTEAFF
CDR3nt: TGTGCCAGCAGCCCAACCTGGATTTTGAACACTGAAGCTTTCTTT

abundance: NA
d_gene: TRBD2
v_gene: TRBV19
j_gene: TRBJ2-1
CDR3aa: CASSILAGGHNEQFF
CDR3nt: TGTGCCAGTAGTATTTTGGCGGGAGGGCATAATGAGCAGTTCTTC

abundance: NA
d_gene: NA
v_gene: TRBV4-1
j_gene: TRBJ1-2
CDR3aa: CASSQGGADGYTF
CDR3nt: TGCGCCAGCAGCCAAGGGGGGGCGGATGGCTACACCTTC

abundance: NA
d_gene: NA
v_gene: TRBV12-5
j_gene: TRBJ2-2
CDR3aa: CASGPIRDPLTGELFF
CDR3nt: TGTGCTAGTGGCCCAATCCGGGACCCATTAACCGGGGAGCTGTTTTTT

abundance: NA
d_gene: TRBD1
v_gene: TRBV7-9
j_gene: TRBJ1-1
CDR3aa: CASSLVTGTEAFF
CDR3nt: TGTGCCAGCAGCTTAGTGACAGGGACTGAAGCTTTCTTT

abundance: NA
d_gene: NA
v_gene: TRBV6-5
j_gene: TRBJ2-1
CDR3aa: CASSFALYNEQFF
CDR3nt: TGTGCCAGCAGTTTTGCTTTATACAATGAGCAGTTCTTC

abundance: NA
d_gene: NA
v_gene: TRBV2
j_gene: TRBJ2-7
CDR3aa: CATQGGSNEQYF
CDR3nt: TGTGCCACCCAGGGGGGTTCGAACGAGCAGTACTTC

abundance: NA
d_gene: NA
v_gene: TRBV2
j_gene: TRBJ2-7
CDR3aa: CASSSRSYEQYF
CDR3nt: TGTGCCAGCAGTTCCCGTAGCTACGAGCAGTACTTC

abundance: NA
d_gene: NA
v_gene: TRBV27
j_gene: TRBJ2-3
CDR3aa: CASSTGVSPSTDTQYF
CDR3nt: TGTGCCAGCAGCACGGGGGTCTCCCCTAGCACAGATACGCAGTATTTT

abundance: NA
d_gene: NA
v_gene: TRBV9
j_gene: TRBJ2-5
CDR3aa: CASSVDQHQETQYF
CDR3nt: TGTGCCAGCAGCGTAGACCAACACCAAGAGACCCAGTACTTC

abundance: NA
d_gene: TRBD2
v_gene: TRBV7-9
j_gene: TRBJ2-1
CDR3aa: CASSFLADRYDEQFF
CDR3nt: TGTGCCAGCAGCTTTCTAGCGGATAGATATGATGAGCAGTTCTTC

abundance: NA
d_gene: TRBD2
v_gene: TRBV6-5
j_gene: TRBJ2-1
CDR3aa: CASSYSWDSGEFF
CDR3nt: TGTGCCAGCAGTTACTCTTGGGATAGCGGGGAGTTCTTC

abundance: NA
d_gene: TRBD2
v_gene: TRBV6-5
j_gene: TRBJ2-1
CDR3aa: CATMGLAGDNEQFF
CDR3nt: TGTGCCACAATGGGACTAGCGGGAGACAATGAGCAGTTCTTC

abundance: NA
d_gene: NA
v_gene: TRBV7-9
j_gene: TRBJ2-7
CDR3aa: CASSFEDTYYEQYF
CDR3nt: TGTGCCAGCAGCTTTGAGGACACCTACTACGAGCAGTACTTC

abundance: NA
d_gene: NA
v_gene: TRBV30
j_gene: TRBJ2-7
CDR3aa: CAWSFSSYEQYF
CDR3nt: TGTGCCTGGAGTTTTTCCTCCTACGAGCAGTACTTC

abundance: NA
d_gene: NA
v_gene: TRBV15
j_gene: TRBJ2-1
CDR3aa: CATSRDRVEGINEQFF
CDR3nt: TGTGCCACCAGCAGAGATCGGGTCGAGGGGATTAATGAGCAGTTCTTC

abundance: few
d_gene: NA
v_gene: TRBV6-5
j_gene: TRBJ2-2
CDR3aa: CASSYSNTGELFF
CDR3nt: TGTGCCAGCAGTTACTCCAACACCGGGGAGCTGTTTTTT

abundance: NA
d_gene: NA
v_gene: TRBV7-9
j_gene: TRBJ1-4
CDR3aa: CASSLVGAGEEKLFF
CDR3nt: TGTGCCAGCAGCTTAGTGGGGGCGGGTGAAGAAAAACTGTTTTTT

abundance: NA
d_gene: NA
v_gene: TRBV10-3
j_gene: TRBJ2-2
CDR3aa: CATGLGGDTGELFF
CDR3nt: TGTGCCACTGGCTTGGGGGGAGACACCGGGGAGCTGTTTTTT

abundance: NA
d_gene: NA
v_gene: TRBV30
j_gene: TRBJ1-6
CDR3aa: CAWSVEAFTGYSPLHF
CDR3nt: TGTGCCTGGAGTGTCGAAGCGTTCACAGGGTACTCACCCCTCCACTTT

abundance: NA
d_gene: NA
v_gene: TRBV11-3
j_gene: TRBJ2-5
CDR3aa: CASSLQAGQETQYF
CDR3nt: TGTGCCAGCAGCTTACAGGCGGGACAAGAGACCCAGTACTTC

abundance: once
d_gene: NA
v_gene: TRBV7-9
j_gene: TRBJ2-1
CDR3aa: CASSLAGTYNEQFF
CDR3nt: TGTGCCAGCAGCTTAGCCGGGACCTACAATGAGCAGTTCTTC